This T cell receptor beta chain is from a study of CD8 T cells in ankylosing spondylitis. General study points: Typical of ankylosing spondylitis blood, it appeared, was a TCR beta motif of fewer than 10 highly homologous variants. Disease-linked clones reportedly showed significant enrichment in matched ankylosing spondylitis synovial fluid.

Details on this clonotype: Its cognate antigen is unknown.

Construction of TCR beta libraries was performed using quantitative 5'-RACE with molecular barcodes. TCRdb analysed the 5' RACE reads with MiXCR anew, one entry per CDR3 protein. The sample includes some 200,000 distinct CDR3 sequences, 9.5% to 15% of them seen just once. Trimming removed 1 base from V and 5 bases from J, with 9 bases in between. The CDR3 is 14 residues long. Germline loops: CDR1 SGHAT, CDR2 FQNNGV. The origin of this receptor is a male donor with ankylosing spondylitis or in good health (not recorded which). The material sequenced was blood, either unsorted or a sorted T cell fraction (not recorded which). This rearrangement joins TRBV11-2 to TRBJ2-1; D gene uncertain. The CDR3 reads CASSLGYWNNEQFF. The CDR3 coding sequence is TGTGCCAGCAGCTTAGGGTACTGGAACAATGAGCAGTTCTTC. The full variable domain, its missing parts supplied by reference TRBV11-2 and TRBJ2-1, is EAGVAQSPRYKIIEKRQSVAFWCNPISGHATLYWYQQILGQGPKLLIQFQNNGVVDDSQLPKDRFSAERLKGVDSTLKIQPAKLEDSAVYLCASSLGYWNNEQFFGPGTRLTVL.